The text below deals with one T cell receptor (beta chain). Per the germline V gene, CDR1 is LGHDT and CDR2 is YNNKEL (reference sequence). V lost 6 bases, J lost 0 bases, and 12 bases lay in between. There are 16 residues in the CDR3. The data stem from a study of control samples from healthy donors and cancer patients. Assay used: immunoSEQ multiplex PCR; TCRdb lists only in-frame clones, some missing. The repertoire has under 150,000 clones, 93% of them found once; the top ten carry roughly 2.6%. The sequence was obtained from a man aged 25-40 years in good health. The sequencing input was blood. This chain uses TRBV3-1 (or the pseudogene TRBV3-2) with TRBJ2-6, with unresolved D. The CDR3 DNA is TGTGCCAGCAGACATCAGTGGATCTCTGGGGCCAACGTCCTGACTTTC. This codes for CASRHQWISGANVLTF.